The rows below give T cell receptor beta chains drawn from one sample of a study of CD8 T cells in Susac syndrome. TCRdb re-called the immunoSEQ multiplex PCR reads through MiXCR, storing one row per CDR3 protein. The sample shows some 300,000 distinct CDR3 sequences, around 91% of them seen only once. Sequences were obtained from CD8+ T cells from PBMCs. The receptor source for this set is a human donor with multiple sclerosis. CDR3s include the opening cysteine and the closing phenylalanine or tryptophan. D genes are given only for firm matches. A row's size may be missing; if present it is once, few, many or a size class.

>TRBJ1-2|TRBD1|TRBV9|-
CASSATGTGSNYGYTF
TGTGCCAGCAGCGCCACCGGGACAGGGTCGAACTATGGCTACACCTTC
>TRBJ2-7|-|TRBV9|-
CASSVGIGGYEQYF
TGTGCCAGCAGCGTAGGTATAGGGGGCTACGAGCAGTACTTC
>TRBJ2-3|-|TRBV4-3|-
CASSQDRLLGTDTQYF
TGCGCCAGCAGCCAAGATCGTCTATTAGGCACAGATACGCAGTATTTT
>TRBJ1-1|-|TRBV20-1|-
CSAGAAEGRVGAEAFF
TGCAGTGCTGGAGCGGCTGAGGGCAGGGTGGGCGCTGAAGCTTTCTTT
>TRBJ1-2|TRBD1|TRBV10-3|once
CANRDRSNNYGYTF
TGTGCCAACCGGGACAGATCAAACAACTATGGCTACACCTTC
>TRBJ2-5|-|TRBV7-3|-
CASRLSSGETQYF
TGTGCCAGCAGATTATCCTCGGGGGAGACCCAGTACTTC
>TRBJ1-5|TRBD1|TRBV12-3/TRBV12-4|-
CASSEGQGGGQPQHF
TGTGCCAGCAGTGAGGGACAGGGGGGGGGTCAGCCCCAGCATTTT
>TRBJ2-3|TRBD2|TRBV6-1|-
CASSPLAGDLQDTQYF
TGTGCCAGCAGCCCCCTAGCGGGAGATCTGCAAGATACGCAGTATTTT
>TRBJ1-2|-|TRBV7-9|-
CASSLEPIGYTF
TGTGCCAGCAGCTTAGAACCTATCGGCTACACCTTC
>TRBJ2-2|-|TRBV11-2|-
CASSLEGSWTGELFF
TGTGCCAGCAGCTTGGAGGGATCGTGGACCGGGGAGCTGTTTTTT